This TCR beta chain was identified in a study of T cell responses to AZD1222 COVID-19 vaccine. Study in general: Second doses at about 4 or about 12 weeks were pooled.

Whole-study results and caveats: The sample set comprised mostly white British donors with more females, and clonal diversity was possibly underestimated. Repertoires were sampled only after the peak T cell response.

Data came from immunoSEQ multiplex PCR; TCRdb stores just in-frame clones and leaves some out. Of more than 60,000 clones in the sample, roughly 90% were seen once. As to this clone: Its specificity is unknown.

Germline V CDR1 and CDR2: KGHSH, LQKENI. The CDR3 has 15 amino acids. Trimming left V 2 bases short and J 7 bases short, with 12 bases between. The chain recombines TRBV18 with TRBJ1-6; perhaps TRBD1 as D (6 bases). The sample was peripheral blood, taken on day 0 of AZD1222 vaccination. This receptor was obtained from an adult in good health. The CDR3: CASSPLGTQNSPLHF. CDR3 DNA sequence: TGTGCCAGCTCACCATTGGGGACACAAAATTCACCCCTCCACTTT.